This T cell receptor beta chain was documented in a study of blood T cells in healthy people across ages. Study-wide results and limits: The recorded TCR beta diversity per million T cells decreased in a roughly linear manner with age.

Extraction yielded at least 5 micrograms of total RNA per sample. Through a sample-barcoded 5' primer and a J-beta primer mix, a second PCR was run for 7 to 11 cycles. From the 5' RACE reads, TCRdb called clonotypes with MiXCR, one entry per CDR3 protein. The sample shows 660,000 or so distinct CDR3 sequences, roughly three fifths of them seen only once. With 6 bases removed from V and 1 base from J, the gap between germline ends came to 13 bases. CDR3 length equals 14 residues. Germline V lookup: CDR1 SGHRS, CDR2 YFSETQ. Only a few counts were recorded for this clonotype. Its antigen is still unknown.

The chain combines TRBV5-1 with TRBJ2-5; tentatively, D is TRBD2 (5 bases). This receptor was taken from a man aged 60 to 69 in good health. The sample taken for sequencing was blood. CDR3: CASTPPGSQETQYF. The CDR3 region has the DNA TGCGCCAGCACCCCCCCGGGAAGCCAAGAGACCCAGTACTTC. Using reference TRBV5-1 and TRBJ2-5 for the parts outside the CDR3, the full variable domain is KAGVTQTPRYLIKTRGQQVTLSCSPISGHRSVSWYQQTPGQGLQFLFEYFSETQRNKGNFPGRFSGRQFSNSRSEMNVSTLELGDSALYLCASTPPGSQETQYFGPGTRLLVL.